This entry lists 8 T cell receptor beta chains sequenced from one sample in a study of T cell responses to AZD1222 COVID-19 vaccine. Using immunoSEQ multiplex PCR, the repertoire was profiled, and TCRdb retains in-frame clones only, with some absent. The table has under 200,000 clones, roughly 90% seen once. This specimen consisted of peripheral blood, obtained on day 0 of AZD1222 vaccination. These receptors came from an adult in good health.

The genes are TRBV6-2 or TRBV6-3 and TRBJ2-4; no clear D gene. Trimming took off 4 bases at V and 2 bases at J, with 6 bases between the two ends. Germline lookup yields CDR1 MNHEY and CDR2 SVGEGT. The CDR3 covers 13 residues. CDR3 DNA sequence: TGTGCCAGCAGTTCACACCCCAAAAACATTCAGTACTTC. Encoded protein: CASSSHPKNIQYF.

V and J are TRBV5-8 and TRBJ1-1; TRBD1 aligns across 8 bases. Trimming took 1 base from V and 8 from J; bases not matched to a gene: 7. CDR3 length: 14 amino acids. CDR1 is SGHTS, CDR2 YDEGEE, per germline. The DNA for the CDR3 is TGTGCCAGCAGCTTGTTTCAGGGGGCGATGGAAGCTTTCTTT. Translating it yields CASSLFQGAMEAFF.

The chain recombines TRBV27 with TRBJ1-5, with no clear D. This CDR3 contains 15 residues. CDR1 and CDR2 (germline): MNHEY, SMNVEV (reference sequence). V lost 0 bases and J lost 2, with 8 bases in between. The CDR3 spells CASSLSTGGNQPQHF. For the CDR3, the DNA is TGTGCCAGCAGTTTATCGACGGGTGGCAATCAGCCCCAGCATTTT.

The CDR3 bases are TGCGCCAGCAGCCTGGGGACAGGGAATAATTCACCCCTCCACTTT. This sequence encodes CASSLGTGNNSPLHF. The chain joins TRBV5-1 to TRBJ1-6; 9 nucleotides match TRBD1. The junction had 4 bases not matched to a gene; V was cut back by 4 bases and J by 5 bases. The CDR3 is 15 residues long. Looked up from germline, CDR1 is SGHRS and CDR2 is YFSETQ.

The rearrangement links TRBV24-1 to TRBJ2-1, with D hard to call. The CDR3 has 15 amino acids. Per the germline V gene, CDR1 is KGHDR and CDR2 is SFDVKD. V was cut by 4 bases and J by 4 bases, with 13 bases left in between. This CDR3 is CATSEPEPGYNEQFF. The CDR3 DNA sequence: TGTGCCACCAGTGAGCCCGAGCCTGGTTACAATGAGCAGTTCTTC.

V gene TRBV20-1 combines with J gene TRBJ1-5; D gene ambiguous. Germline V gene sequence: CDR1 DFQATT, CDR2 SNEGSKA (reference sequence). Deletions cut 2 bases from V and 4 bases from J, with 0 bases between. The CDR3 is 10 amino acids. CDR3 nucleotide sequence: TGCAGTGCTAGAAATCAGCCCCAGCATTTT. As protein: CSARNQPQHF.

This clone was picked up a small number of times. J is TRBJ2-7 and V is TRBV10-3, with 11 bases identical to TRBD2. Looked up from germline, CDR1 is ENHRY and CDR2 is SYGVKD. There are 19 residues in the CDR3. The J segment lost 5 bases and the V segment lost 4 bases, leaving 19 bases of the junction unmatched. The CDR3 reads CAISGKGETSGRMNNEQYF. The CDR3 region has the DNA TGTGCCATCAGTGGAAAGGGGGAAACTAGCGGGAGAATGAATAACGAGCAGTACTTC.

The rearrangement links TRBV3-1 (or the pseudogene TRBV3-2) to TRBJ2-7; 7 bases map to TRBD1. V was clipped by 0 bases and J by 7 bases; unmatched bases: 9. The CDR3 sequence is 15 residues long. Per germline, CDR1 LGHDT and CDR2 YNNKEL (reference sequence). The CDR3 protein is CASSQDFDRVEEQYF. DNA of the CDR3: TGTGCCAGCAGCCAAGATTTCGACAGGGTAGAAGAGCAGTACTTC.